Listed here are 3 T cell receptor beta chains from one sample, sequenced in a study of lymphopenia after photon versus proton radiotherapy. The protocol was immunoSEQ multiplex PCR, while the TCRdb copy is restricted to in-frame clones and leaves out a portion. Of about 26,000 clones listed, more than 80% are singletons. The source was peripheral blood, collected from a patient treated with photon-based radiotherapy. These receptors all stem from a man aged 25-45 years with gastric cancer.

This clone is a singleton in its sample. The gene calls are TRBV29-1 and TRBJ2-2; TRBD2 matches at 10 bases. The V gene's germline CDR1 is SQVTM and CDR2 ANQGSEA. This CDR3 comprises 15 residues. V was pared by 4 bases and J by 5 bases, with 7 bases of the junction left unmatched. In nucleotides, the CDR3 is TGCAGCGTTGTTACTAGGACTAGCGGAACCGGGGAGCTGTTTTTT. This sequence encodes CSVVTRTSGTGELFF.

This chain connects TRBV9 to TRBJ2-1; D remains unclear. Between the trimmed V and J ends, which lost 4 bases and 9 bases, there was a span of 17 bases. The CDR3 is 14 residues long. Germline V gene sequence: CDR1 SGDLS, CDR2 YYNGEE. The CDR3 here is CASSPRTEWGEQFF. For the CDR3, the DNA is TGTGCCAGCAGCCCACGGACGGAATGGGGTGAGCAGTTCTTC.

The chain employs TRBV6-5 and TRBJ1-1; 10 bases match TRBD1. CDR3 size: 13 residues. The germline gives CDR1 MNHEY, CDR2 SVGAGI. J was trimmed by 3 bases and V by 6 bases; bases with no gene match: 1. The CDR3 DNA reads TGTGCCAGCAGCGGGACAGGGGACACTGAAGCTTTCTTT. Translation: CASSGTGDTEAFF.